The present TCR beta chain was sequenced within a study of OX40 agonist ivuxolimab in advanced cancers. TCRdb's copy holds only in-frame clones and misses some; the assay was immunoSEQ multiplex PCR. In the table there are approximately 14,000 clones, 60% to 85% of which are singletons. Sequenced material: CD4+ or CD8+ T cells sorted from blood, taken in a trial of the OX40 agonist ivuxolimab. This TCR was recovered from an adult with an advanced solid tumor such as melanoma, head and neck, liver or kidney cancer.

This CDR3 reads CASSELAGGPDTQYF. The CDR3 DNA follows: TGTGCCAGCAGTGAACTAGCGGGGGGGCCAGATACGCAGTATTTT. J is TRBJ2-3 and V is TRBV6-1, with 12 bases that match TRBD2. CDR1 and CDR2 (germline): MNHNS, SASEGT. After removal of 2 bases from V and 4 bases from J, the junction contained 1 base not matched to a gene. The CDR3 has 15 residues.